Each of the 17 T cell receptor beta chains below was sequenced from the same sample in a study of shared clonotypes between healthy human individuals. Here immunoSEQ multiplex PCR was the method, and the copy in TCRdb shows in-frame clones only, minus some. The profile covers some 2,500,000 clones, with around 92% appearing a single time and about 0.36% taken by the ten largest. The specimen sequenced was naive CD4+ T cells from PBMCs. The subset denotes: CD45RA+ positively selected. The receptor set was obtained from a man between 18 and 29 years old in good health. Some clones in this sample may be carry-over from other donors' samples.

This chain uses TRBV6-1 with TRBJ1-3; tentative D call: TRBD1 (6 bases). Germline CDR1 is MNHNS and CDR2 is SASEGT. The germline V and J ends were trimmed by 0 bases and 3 bases, with 18 bases remaining between them. The CDR3 has 18 residues. The CDR3 here is CASSEAYSGGAGGNTIYF. The CDR3 DNA is TGTGCCAGCAGTGAAGCATACAGTGGGGGGGCAGGTGGAAACACCATATATTTT.

J is TRBJ2-3 and V is TRBV9; D is ambiguous. This CDR3 spans 14 amino acids. With 0 bases removed from V and 2 bases from J, the gap between germline ends came to 7 bases. Germline V CDR1 and CDR2: SGDLS, YYNGEE. CDR3 DNA sequence: TGTGCCAGCAGCGTAGCCCAGTACACAGATACGCAGTATTTT. This translates into CASSVAQYTDTQYF.

The rearrangement joins TRBV12-5 to TRBJ2-2, with 11 bases matching TRBD1. This CDR3 has 16 residues. Per germline, CDR1 LGHNT and CDR2 FRNRAP. With V trimmed by 6 bases and J by 5 bases, 8 bases remained unmatched. For the CDR3, the DNA is TGTGCTAGTGGCAGAGGGACAGGGGGTTGGACCGGGGAGCTGTTTTTT. This encodes CASGRGTGGWTGELFF.

The J gene is TRBJ2-7, the V gene TRBV5-4, with D possibly called TRBD1 or TRBD2 (5 bases each). CDR1 and CDR2 from the germline V gene are SGHNT and YYREEE (reference sequence). CDR3 length: 16 amino acids. The ends were cut back, 5 bases at V and 2 bases at J, with 20 bases in the middle. The CDR3 sequence: CASSYSGARVAYEQYF. CDR3 nucleotides: TGTGCCAGCAGTTATTCCGGGGCCAGAGTTGCCTACGAGCAGTACTTC.

The V and J genes are TRBV28 and TRBJ2-3; D is possibly TRBD2 (5 bases). CDR3 size: 14 residues. CDR1 is MDHEN, CDR2 SYDVKM, per germline. Between the trimmed V and J ends, which lost 6 bases and 3 bases, there was a span of 13 bases. The CDR3 protein is CASRSGGRTDTQYF. As DNA, the CDR3 is TGTGCCAGCAGGTCTGGCGGGCGAACAGATACGCAGTATTTT.

As to this clone: In the same sample, other DNA sequences code for this CDR3. V gene TRBV19 combines with J gene TRBJ1-5; weak D call: TRBD1 (5 bases). The germline CDR1 and CDR2 sequences are LNHDA and SQIVND (reference sequence). V dropped 2 bases and J dropped 1 base, with 6 bases sitting between them. This CDR3 has 14 residues. The CDR3 DNA reads as TGTGCCAGTAGTATACAGGGCAGCAATCAGCCCCAGCATTTT. This encodes CASSIQGSNQPQHF.

The V and J genes are TRBV7-2 and TRBJ2-1, with unresolved D. In germline, CDR1 is SGHTA, CDR2 FQGNSA. The CDR3 loop spans 11 amino acids. The V and J ends lost 7 bases and 9 bases respectively, with 10 bases between them. The CDR3 sequence is CASTPVGEQFF. The CDR3 DNA sequence: TGTGCCAGCACTCCGGTGGGTGAGCAGTTCTTC.

The V call is TRBV5-1, the J call TRBJ2-7; TRBD2 matches at 11 bases. The CDR3 sequence is 15 residues long. J was trimmed by 7 bases and V by 4 bases; bases with no gene match: 10. Germline V gene lookup returns CDR1 SGHRS and CDR2 YFSETQ. The CDR3 spells CASSNQTSGAGEQYF. The DNA of the CDR3 is TGCGCCAGCAGCAACCAGACTAGCGGGGCCGGAGAGCAGTACTTC.

The rearrangement joins TRBV29-1 to TRBJ2-3; D may match TRBD1 or TRBD2 (6 bases each). The germline gives CDR1 SQVTM, CDR2 ANQGSEA. The CDR3 has 12 amino acids. Trimming removed 3 bases at V and 7 bases at J, with 11 bases between. CDR3 coding DNA: TGCAGCGTTGAGGAGGGGGGTAATACGCAGTATTTT. Amino acid sequence: CSVEEGGNTQYF.

The rearrangement joins TRBV27 to TRBJ2-1; D call uncertain. This CDR3 is 15 amino acids long. From germline, CDR1 is MNHEY and CDR2 SMNVEV (reference sequence). V dropped 6 bases and J dropped 0 bases, with 12 bases sitting between them. The CDR3 loop reads CASRTGISSYNEQFF. The CDR3 region has the DNA TGTGCCAGCAGAACTGGAATTAGCTCCTACAATGAGCAGTTCTTC.

The chain uses TRBV18 and TRBJ1-1; D is unresolved. Germline loops: CDR1 KGHSH, CDR2 LQKENI. This CDR3 is built from 14 residues. V shed 0 bases and J shed 4 bases, with 9 bases lying between them. DNA of the CDR3: TGTGCCAGCTCACCACCAGGTTCGACCACTGAAGCTTTCTTT. Encoded protein: CASSPPGSTTEAFF.

The rearrangement uses TRBV15 and TRBJ2-1; 11 bases fit TRBD1. This CDR3 is 17 amino acids long. V shed 3 bases and J 0 bases; nucleotides not matched to a gene: 4. The germline V gene has CDR1 LNHNV and CDR2 YYDKDF (reference sequence). CDR3 protein: CATSRGDRGVSYNEQFF. In DNA form, the CDR3 reads TGTGCCACCAGCAGGGGGGACAGGGGGGTCTCCTACAATGAGCAGTTCTTC.

The V call is TRBV18, the J call TRBJ1-2; 7 positions agree with TRBD1. Germline trimming cut 4 bases from V and 4 bases from J; bases unmatched to any gene: 6. The CDR3 runs to 14 residues. The germline V gene has CDR1 KGHSH and CDR2 LQKENI. The CDR3, as DNA: TGTGCCAGCTCACGAGAAGGGGGCGGCTATGGCTACACCTTC. Its protein product is CASSREGGGYGYTF. Full variable domain (outside the CDR3, taken from reference TRBV18 and TRBJ1-2): NAGVMQNPRHLVRRRGQEARLRCSPMKGHSHVYWYRQLPEEGLKFMVYLQKENIIDESGMPKERFSAEFPKEGPSILRIQQVVRGDSAAYFCASSREGGGYGYTFGSGTRLTVV.

This chain connects TRBV9 to TRBJ2-7; D is perhaps TRBD1 (7 bases). CDR1 is SGDLS and CDR2 is YYNGEE in the germline V gene. CDR3 length equals 16 residues. Trimming removed 3 bases at V and 0 bases at J, with 16 bases between. CDR3 nucleotide sequence: TGTGCCAGCAGCGCCCAAGACCAGGGGGGCTCCTACGAGCAGTACTTC. Amino acid sequence: CASSAQDQGGSYEQYF.

This clone came up a few times. The gene calls are TRBV2 and TRBJ1-5; D is possibly TRBD1 (5 bases). The CDR3 is 13 residues long. CDR1 SNHLY and CDR2 FYNNEI come from the germline V gene. The V end was cut by 1 base, the J end by 7 bases, with 8 bases between. CDR3 sequence (DNA): TGTGCCAGCAGTGAAGGGGGGTTCCAGCCCCAGCATTTT. Amino acid sequence: CASSEGGFQPQHF.

The chain is built from TRBV19 and TRBJ2-1; tentative D call: TRBD1 (5 bases). Between the trimmed V and J ends, which lost 7 bases and 4 bases, there was a span of 11 bases. The V gene's germline CDR1 is LNHDA and CDR2 SQIVND (reference sequence). The CDR3 is 13 amino acids. CDR3 DNA: TGTGCCAGTAAGGGGTCGGCTTACAATGAGCAGTTCTTC. Its protein product is CASKGSAYNEQFF.

The J gene is TRBJ2-5, the V gene TRBV2; the D gene is possibly TRBD2 (6 bases). The CDR3 consists of 16 residues. Germline lookup yields CDR1 SNHLY and CDR2 FYNNEI. The germline V and J ends were trimmed by 7 bases and 5 bases, with 23 bases remaining between them. The CDR3 protein is CASMWGVERARETQYF. CDR3 nucleotides: TGTGCCAGCATGTGGGGGGTTGAAAGGGCCAGGGAGACCCAGTACTTC.